This T cell receptor beta chain was documented in a study of blood T cell repertoires in COVID-19. Study details: PBMCs, B-cell-depleted T cells, or T cells provided the cDNA or gDNA that made up the material.

Seattle's enrolled individuals joined amid active infection and were then monitored longitudinally. The count of this clone is one. This CDR3 is built from 14 residues. The V end lost 10 bases, the J end lost 7 bases, and 20 bases lay between the germline ends. CDR1 is SNHLY and CDR2 is FYNNEI in the germline V gene. Clones were read by immunoSEQ multiplex PCR, and TCRdb kept only the in-frame ones, dropping some. The profile shows approximately 120,000 clones, more than 80% of them singletons. The clonotype was recovered from a woman of 80 years or more with COVID-19, enrolled during active disease. The rearrangement joins TRBV2 to TRBJ2-1; D remains ambiguous. Source material: peripheral blood. CDR3 sequence: CATIPRSEVNEQFF. The DNA of the CDR3 is TGTGCCACCATACCCAGAAGCGAAGTAAATGAGCAGTTCTTC.